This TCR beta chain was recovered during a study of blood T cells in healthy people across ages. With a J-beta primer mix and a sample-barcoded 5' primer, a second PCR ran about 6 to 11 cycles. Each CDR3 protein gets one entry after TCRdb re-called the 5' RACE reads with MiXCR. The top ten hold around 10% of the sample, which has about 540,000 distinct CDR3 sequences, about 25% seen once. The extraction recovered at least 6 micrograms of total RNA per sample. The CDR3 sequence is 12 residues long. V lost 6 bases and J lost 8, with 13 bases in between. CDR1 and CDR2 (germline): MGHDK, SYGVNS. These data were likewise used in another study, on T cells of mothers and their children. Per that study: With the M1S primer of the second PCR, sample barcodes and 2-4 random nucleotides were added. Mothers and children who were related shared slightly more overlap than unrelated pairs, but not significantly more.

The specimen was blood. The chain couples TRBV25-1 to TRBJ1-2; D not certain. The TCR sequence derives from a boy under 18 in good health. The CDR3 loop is CASREGSVGYTF. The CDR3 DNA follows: TGTGCCAGCAGAGAGGGATCCGTCGGCTACACCTTC.